This T cell receptor beta chain appears in the sequencing data of a study of identical twins. Whole-study results and caveats: Out-of-frame alpha sequences shared by twins were enriched for low generation probability.

MiXCR, applied by TCRdb to the 5' RACE reads, yields one record per CDR3 protein. The profile shows 200,000 to 250,000 distinct CDR3 sequences, roughly 7% of them singletons. A few counts support this clonotype. The antigen remains undetermined. CDR1 is MDHEN, CDR2 SYDVKM, per germline. The CDR3 runs 14 residues. V lost 2 bases and J lost 4, with 11 bases in between. In addition, the sample was reused for a study of yellow fever vaccine responses in identical twins.

The chain joins TRBV28 to TRBJ2-5; weak D call: TRBD2 (7 bases). This sequence was found in a woman between 18 and 29 years old in good health. The sample comprised memory (CD45RO+) T cells sorted from blood. The CDR3 is CASSLGGARETQYF. The CDR3 coding sequence is TGTGCCAGCAGTTTAGGGGGGGCTAGAGAGACCCAGTACTTC.